This entry lists 26 T cell receptor beta chains sequenced from one sample in a study of shared clonotypes between healthy human individuals (TCRdb year 2020). The method was the immunoSEQ multiplex PCR assay. TCRdb obtained this table from immuneACCESS and retained in-frame rearrangements with V and J assigned. These tables miss some clones; where compared with another copy, unresolved V genes account for less than half of the shortfall, and the remainder is unexplained. For this sample the table gives about 1.1 million clones, of which approximately 75% were detected only once. Roughly 0.83% of the sample goes to the ten largest clones. The sequenced material came from memory CD4+ T cells from PBMCs. The cell subset or site tag for this specimen amounts to: CD45RA-negative fraction. The receptors derive from a man between 18 and 35 years old in good health. Some clones in this sample may be carry-over from other donors' samples.

Turning to this clone: Other DNA sequences from this sample encode an identical CDR3 as well. The V call is TRBV28, the J call TRBJ2-7; D unresolved. CDR3 length: 12 residues. CDR1 is MDHEN, CDR2 SYDVKM, per germline. The germline V and J ends were trimmed by 1 base and 4 bases, with 5 bases remaining between them. The CDR3 here is CASSLLSYEQYF. CDR3 sequence (DNA): TGTGCCAGCAGTTTATTGTCTTACGAGCAGTACTTC.

The chain has TRBV5-1 and TRBJ2-6; TRBD1 agrees at 10 bases. The CDR3 extends over 18 amino acids. V shed 4 bases and J 0 bases; nucleotides not matched to a gene: 7. Looked up from germline, CDR1 is SGHRS and CDR2 is YFSETQ. As DNA, the CDR3 is TGCGCCAGCAGCCCCCAGACAGGGGGCTACTCTGGGGCCAACGTCCTGACTTTC. Its translation: CASSPQTGGYSGANVLTF. Based on the CDR3 plus reference TRBV5-1 and TRBJ2-6, the full variable domain is KAGVTQTPRYLIKTRGQQVTLSCSPISGHRSVSWYQQTPGQGLQFLFEYFSETQRNKGNFPGRFSGRQFSNSRSEMNVSTLELGDSALYLCASSPQTGGYSGANVLTFGAGSRLTVL.

The rearrangement uses TRBV7-3 and TRBJ1-2; D is unresolved. This CDR3 is 13 amino acids long. Trimming removed 4 bases at V and 0 bases at J, with 6 bases between. Per germline, CDR1 SGHTA and CDR2 FQGTGA. CDR3 DNA: TGTGCCAGCAGCTCTGACCCTAACTATGGCTACACCTTC. Amino acids: CASSSDPNYGYTF.

This chain links TRBV5-1 with TRBJ1-4; 9 positions agree with TRBD1. CDR1 is SGHRS, CDR2 YFSETQ, per germline. Losses at the gene ends were 0 bases for V and 0 bases for J; bases not matched to a gene: 6. The CDR3 is made up of 18 amino acids. The CDR3 sequence is CASSLAPGQGTTNEKLFF. The CDR3 DNA sequence: TGCGCCAGCAGCTTGGCCCCAGGACAGGGGACAACTAATGAAAAACTGTTTTTT.

In its sample, this clone was seen once. The J gene is TRBJ1-3, the V gene TRBV5-1, with a tentative D call TRBD1 (6 bases). CDR1 and CDR2 (germline): SGHRS, YFSETQ. The length of the CDR3 is 16 residues. V lost 2 bases to trimming and J lost 0 bases, with 12 bases between them. Here the CDR3 reads CASSLGTPSSGNTIYF. The CDR3 coding sequence is TGCGCCAGCAGCTTAGGGACACCGAGCTCTGGAAACACCATATATTTT.

Notes on this clone: Additional DNA sequences in this sample encode the identical CDR3. The gene calls are TRBV7-3 and TRBJ2-1, with 12 bases fitting TRBD2. V shed 5 bases and J 4 bases; nucleotides not matched to a gene: 3. This CDR3 is built from 15 residues. In germline, CDR1 is SGHTA, CDR2 FQGTGA. The CDR3 coding sequence is TGTGCCAGCAGCCTCACTAGCGGGAGGTACAATGAGCAGTTCTTC. Translation: CASSLTSGRYNEQFF.

Regarding this clone: In the same sample, other DNA sequences code for this CDR3. This chain links TRBV5-1 with TRBJ2-5, with 8 bases identical to TRBD2. The CDR3 sequence is 14 residues long. Germline values: CDR1 SGHRS, CDR2 YFSETQ. J gave up 3 bases and V 1 base, and 2 bases lay outside the gene matches. The CDR3 sequence is CASSLSGGEETQYF. In DNA, the CDR3 is TGCGCCAGCAGCTTGTCCGGGGGGGAAGAGACCCAGTACTTC.

This CDR3 is CASSPTGNLNKAGTEAFF. The CDR3 nucleotides read TGTGCCAGCTCACCTACAGGGAACCTTAACAAAGCAGGGACTGAAGCTTTCTTT. The chain employs TRBV18 and TRBJ1-1, with D possibly matching TRBD1 (6 bases). Trimming pared 3 bases from V and 5 bases from J, leaving 25 bases between. Looked up from germline, CDR1 is KGHSH and CDR2 is LQKENI. The CDR3 is made up of 18 amino acids.

This chain links TRBV19 with TRBJ2-1; possibly TRBD1 or TRBD2 for D (5 bases each). CDR1 and CDR2 (germline): LNHDA, SQIVND (reference sequence). V was clipped by 2 bases and J by 6 bases, with 17 bases between them. The CDR3 sequence is 16 residues long. CDR3 nucleotides: TGTGCCAGTAGTATATCCGTGGGACCAAGATTCAATGAGCAGTTCTTC. It encodes CASSISVGPRFNEQFF.

The genes are TRBV7-9 and TRBJ2-2, with D possibly being TRBD1 (7 bases). The germline gives CDR1 SEHNR, CDR2 FQNEAQ (reference sequence). Trimming stripped 5 bases from V and 8 bases from J, with 18 bases between. CDR3 length equals 15 residues. CDR3 sequence (DNA): TGTGCCAGCAGCAGCCGACAGGGAGGTTTTGGGGAGCTGTTTTTT. Residues: CASSSRQGGFGELFF.

The chain joins TRBV11-2 to TRBJ2-1; TRBD2 aligns across 7 bases. CDR3 size: 12 residues. Germline CDR1 SGHAT, CDR2 FQNNGV. Germline trimming cut 4 bases from V and 9 bases from J; bases unmatched to any gene: 3. The CDR3 loop is CASSSQRGEQFF. CDR3 nucleotide sequence: TGTGCCAGCAGCTCCCAGCGGGGTGAGCAGTTCTTC.

This clone was recorded many times. Other DNA sequences of this sample code for an identical CDR3. V is TRBV30 and J is TRBJ2-2, with D perhaps TRBD2 (5 bases). Trimming stripped 8 bases from V and 0 bases from J, with 22 bases between. The CDR3 totals 17 residues. Per germline, CDR1 GTSNPN and CDR2 SVGIG (reference sequence). The CDR3 DNA is TGTGCCCGGGGATTACCCGCCGGGCGGGCGAACACCGGGGAGCTGTTTTTT. This sequence encodes CARGLPAGRANTGELFF.

This chain links TRBV29-1 with TRBJ1-5; D not certain. The germline V gene encodes CDR1 SQVTM and CDR2 ANQGSEA. V dropped 6 bases and J dropped 6 bases, with 24 bases sitting between them. The CDR3 runs to 16 residues. The CDR3, as DNA: TGCAGCGTAAGCACCGGATTTGGGGATTTTCGTCAGCCCCAGCATTTT. It encodes CSVSTGFGDFRQPQHF.

V and J are TRBV4-2 and TRBJ2-7, with 7 positions matching TRBD2. V lost 4 bases to trimming and J lost 2 bases; unmatched junction nucleotides: 5. The germline CDR1 and CDR2 sequences are LGHNA and YNFKEQ. The CDR3 contains 14 residues. Here the CDR3 reads CASSRERGTYEQYF. CDR3 DNA sequence: TGTGCCAGCAGCCGGGAGCGGGGAACCTACGAGCAGTACTTC.

The table lists this clone with many counts. V gene TRBV12-5 combines with J gene TRBJ2-2; no reliable D call. The ends were cut back, 0 bases at V and 1 base at J, with 12 bases in the middle. Germline CDR1 and CDR2: LGHNT and FRNRAP. This CDR3 comprises 17 residues. The CDR3 DNA sequence: TGTGCTAGTGGTTTGGTAGGCGTAGTGGAGAACACCGGGGAGCTGTTTTTT. Amino acid sequence: CASGLVGVVENTGELFF.

As for this clone: A read error likely explains this, since a far larger clone differs by one base. Other DNA sequences in this sample translate to the same CDR3. The CDR3 DNA reads TGTGCCTGGAGCGACACGAGCCCTGAGCAGTTCTTC. Protein: CAWSDTSPEQFF. The chain couples TRBV30 to TRBJ2-1; unclear D gene. Trimming stripped 3 bases from V and 9 bases from J, with 12 bases between. This CDR3 is 12 amino acids long. Looked up from germline, CDR1 is GTSNPN and CDR2 is SVGIG (reference sequence).

This chain links TRBV6-5 with TRBJ2-7; 7 bases fit TRBD1. The CDR3 has 15 amino acids. Germline V CDR1 and CDR2: MNHEY, SVGAGI. Losses at the gene ends were 5 bases for V and 0 bases for J; bases not matched to a gene: 7. The DNA of the CDR3 is TGTGCCAGCAGTAAGTACAGGGGCGCCTCCTACGAGCAGTACTTC. It codes for CASSKYRGASYEQYF.

The J gene is TRBJ2-7, the V gene TRBV14; tentatively, D is TRBD1 or TRBD2 (5 bases each). V lost 4 bases to trimming and J lost 5 bases, with 15 bases between them. The germline V gene has CDR1 SGHDN and CDR2 FVKESK. The CDR3 is made up of 14 amino acids. CDR3: CASSPMGPAHEQYF. The CDR3 nucleotides read TGTGCCAGCAGCCCTATGGGACCAGCCCACGAGCAGTACTTC. The variable domain in full, completed from reference TRBV14 and TRBJ2-7, reads EAGVTQFPSHSVIEKGQTVTLRCDPISGHDNLYWYRRVMGKEIKFLLHFVKESKQDESGMPNNRFLAERTGGTYSTLKVQPAELEDSGVYFCASSPMGPAHEQYFGPGTRLTVT.

The rearrangement joins TRBV27 to TRBJ2-7; 8 positions match TRBD1. This CDR3 spans 13 amino acids. V gave up 6 bases and J gave up 5 bases; unmatched junction bases: 6. Germline assignment: CDR1 MNHEY and CDR2 SMNVEV (reference sequence). The CDR3 spells CASRLQGDNEQYF. CDR3 DNA: TGTGCCAGCAGACTACAGGGGGACAACGAGCAGTACTTC.

Points on this clone: A far more abundant clone sits one base away, making this likely a read error. Other DNA sequences in the sample encode the same CDR3. The V and J genes are TRBV7-9 and TRBJ2-7, with 8 nucleotides matching TRBD1. This CDR3 spans 19 amino acids. The germline V gene encodes CDR1 SEHNR and CDR2 FQNEAQ (reference sequence). V shed 0 bases, J shed 2 bases, and the junction held 15 bases outside the gene matches. DNA of the CDR3: TGTGCCAGCAGCTTAGCGGTGAGAACAGGGGGACTGGGGCCCTACGAGCAGTACTTC. Its translation is CASSLAVRTGGLGPYEQYF. The full variable domain, in which reference TRBV7-9 and TRBJ2-7 provide the parts outside the CDR3, is DTGVSQNPRHKITKRGQNVTFRCDPISEHNRLYWYRQTLGQGPEFLTYFQNEAQLEKSRLLSDRFSAERPKGSFSTLEIQRTEQGDSAMYLCASSLAVRTGGLGPYEQYFGPGTRLTVT.

This clone was picked up many times. J is TRBJ2-7 and V is TRBV5-1; D unresolved. Germline V gene data show CDR1 as SGHRS and CDR2 as YFSETQ. The CDR3 totals 14 residues. Trimming took off 0 bases at V and 3 bases at J, with 10 bases between the two ends. CDR3 sequence: CASSLGVRLYEQYF. The CDR3 DNA is TGCGCCAGCAGCTTGGGGGTCAGGCTCTACGAGCAGTACTTC.

Regarding this clone: Other nucleotide sequences in the sample specify the same CDR3. The rearrangement uses TRBV18 and TRBJ1-2; 7 bases fit TRBD1. Germline CDR1 and CDR2: KGHSH and LQKENI. The CDR3 runs 13 residues. The J segment lost 6 bases and the V segment lost 1 base, leaving 2 bases of the junction unmatched. CDR3 nucleotides: TGTGCCAGCTCACCACAGGGGGCGAATGGCTACACCTTC. It codes for CASSPQGANGYTF.

This clone was counted once. The chain is built from TRBV28 and TRBJ2-1, with 13 nucleotides matching TRBD2. This CDR3 region has 16 residues. V shed 7 bases, J shed 3 bases, and the junction held 6 bases outside the gene matches. Germline V lookup: CDR1 MDHEN, CDR2 SYDVKM. CDR3 residues: CASIVGTSGNYNEQFF. For the CDR3, the DNA is TGTGCCAGCATCGTAGGGACTAGCGGGAACTACAATGAGCAGTTCTTC.

The CDR3 DNA reads TGTGCCAGCAGTTTAACCCTACGTCCTAGCACAGATACGCAGTATTTT. Translation gives CASSLTLRPSTDTQYF. The V and J genes are TRBV27 and TRBJ2-3, with D uncertain. The germline V gene encodes CDR1 MNHEY and CDR2 SMNVEV (reference sequence). Trimming removed 2 bases at V and 0 bases at J, with 12 bases between. This CDR3 region has 16 residues.

The gene calls are TRBV4-1 and TRBJ2-1; D gene uncertain. The CDR3 consists of 12 residues. V was trimmed by 8 bases and J by 10 bases, leaving 15 bases between them. Germline V gives CDR1 MGHRA, CDR2 YSYEKL. CDR3 coding DNA: TGCGCCAGCGCCGACCTGCCCCACGAGCAGTTCTTC. The encoded protein is CASADLPHEQFF.

The CDR3 nucleotides read TGTGCCAGCAGCGCAAGGACTAGCGGAGGAAATGAGCAGTTCTTC. This translates into CASSARTSGGNEQFF. The genes are TRBV7-3 and TRBJ2-1; 10 bases map to TRBD2. CDR1 and CDR2 (germline): SGHTA, FQGTGA. With 5 bases clipped from V and 7 bases from J, the junction kept 8 bases outside the gene matches. The CDR3 totals 15 residues.